The source of this TCR beta chain is a study of CD8 T cells in ankylosing spondylitis. With molecular barcodes, quantitative 5'-RACE was used to make the TCR beta libraries. Each CDR3 protein is one row after TCRdb ran MiXCR on the 5' RACE reads. The table shows roughly 440,000 distinct CDR3 sequences, with more than 15% occurring only once. CDR3 length equals 13 residues. Trimming removed 1 base from V and 8 bases from J, with 11 bases in between. Germline V lookup: CDR1 SGHTA, CDR2 FQGNSA. This clonotype was observed at least ten times. The antigen remains unidentified. Study-level points and caveats: Prior literature has documented some motif variants in synovial fluid and blood from reactive arthritis. A TCR beta motif made of fewer than ten highly homologous variants seemed typical of ankylosing spondylitis blood.

This sequence originates from a male donor with ankylosing spondylitis. Sequencing used blood, either unsorted or a sorted T cell fraction (not recorded which). The V and J genes are TRBV7-2 and TRBJ1-1; perhaps TRBD1 as D (5 bases). CDR3 region: CASSLDMAGEAFF. CDR3 coding DNA: TGTGCCAGCAGCTTAGATATGGCAGGGGAAGCTTTCTTT.